A selection of T cell receptor beta chains follows, all from one sample in a study of T cell responses to AZD1222 COVID-19 vaccine. This table comes from immunoSEQ multiplex PCR, and its TCRdb copy is limited to in-frame clones, with some not included. The table lists 100,000 or so clones, about 85% of them singletons. This specimen was peripheral blood, taken 28 days after the second AZD1222 dose. All receptors come from an adult who received the AZD1222 COVID-19 vaccine. CDR3s leave out the opening cysteine and the closing phenylalanine or tryptophan. Each record gives: V gene, clone size, CDR3 protein. Only part of the rows carry a size: once, few, many, or a class if the clone is expanded.

TRBV28 | - | ASRGTGGVASPLH
TRBV7-9 | - | ASSELAANTGELF
TRBV5-4 | - | ASSYSGRSYNEQF
TRBV27 | - | ASRGPGLVVEQY
TRBV7-3 | - | ASSPRRGLAVSNTGELF
TRBV9 | - | ASSVEETEQF
TRBV6-6 | - | ASSLGEAGNQPQH
TRBV18 | - | ASSPLQGGDTEAF
TRBV30 | - | AWSAPDYYGYT
TRBV5-1 | - | ASSPGTQYGYT
TRBV28 | - | ASSAQGENTEAF
TRBV11-2 | once | ASSLGADEQF
TRBV7-6 | - | ASSPLEKLF
TRBV28 | - | ASRLPDRPVSTEAF
TRBV30 | - | AWSVQGGTEQY
TRBV13 | - | ASSLTGAEAF
TRBV5-4 | - | ASSLDRYNEQF
TRBV18 | few | ASSRTATNEKLF
TRBV25-1 | few | ASSRVYEQY
TRBV29-1 | - | SVAGTIYNEQF
TRBV18 | once | ASSQLDRSSEQF
TRBV24-1 | - | ATKGTGDEAF
TRBV28 | few | ATHEAISFGYT
TRBV7-9 | - | ASSLRFEQAISYEQY
TRBV5-1 | - | ASSLEWDNEQF
TRBV19 | - | ASSIAAGLAYGYT
TRBV5-1 | few | ASSLARQEKLF
TRBV11-2 | few | ASSFGTGINEKLF